The sequence of this T cell receptor (beta chain) was determined in a study of shared clonotypes between healthy human individuals. Losses at the gene ends were 3 bases for V and 4 bases for J; bases not matched to a gene: 4. The CDR3 consists of 14 residues. Looked up from germline, CDR1 is SGHTA and CDR2 is FQGNSA. Sequenced by immunoSEQ multiplex PCR; TCRdb stores in-frame clones only, minus some. The sample shows around 2.1 million clones, 90% to 97% of them seen only once. This rearrangement joins TRBV7-2 to TRBJ1-2; 8 bases align to TRBD1. Material for sequencing was naive CD4+ T cells sorted from blood. Indicated subset: CD45RA+ positively selected. The clonotype comes from a man aged 18 to 30 in good health. The chain's CDR3 is CASSFTGGPYGYTF. The CDR3 DNA sequence: TGTGCCAGCAGCTTCACAGGGGGACCCTATGGCTACACCTTC.